This T cell receptor (beta chain) emerged from a study of Ad26.COV2.S vaccination and SARS-CoV-2 variants. Whole-study findings and limits: It was reported that spike-specific CD8+ and CD4+ T cell responses were substantially broad after vaccination.

Here immunoSEQ multiplex PCR was the method, and the copy in TCRdb shows in-frame clones only, minus some. The table lists about 350,000 clones, around 89% of them singletons, with approximately 4.5% in the top ten. With respect to this clone: Its antigen remains unidentified.

CDR1 is SGHTA and CDR2 is FQGNSA in the germline V gene. The ends lost 2 bases at V and 4 bases at J; junction bases unmatched: 9. This CDR3 is built from 16 residues. The treatment here: 15 to 20 received Ad26.COV2.S at low or high dose, single or two shots; about five received placebo; per-sample allocation not given. Samples were taken on day 63 after the first vaccine or placebo injection. A Boston donor was an adult aged 18-55 years. The study used a vaccine consisting of an Ad26 vector that expressed Wuhan-strain SARS-CoV-2 spike. The chain links TRBV7-2 to TRBJ1-2, with TRBD1 matching over 8 bases. The origin of this receptor is a person between 18 and 65 years old who received the Ad26.COV2.S COVID-19 vaccine or a placebo. Sequencing used peripheral blood, obtained in a trial of Ad26.COV2.S vaccine versus placebo. The CDR3 protein is CASSLIPGGAGYGYTF. The DNA of the CDR3 is TGTGCCAGCAGCTTAATACCAGGGGGCGCAGGCTATGGCTACACCTTC.